This T cell receptor (beta chain) appears in the sequencing data of a study of blood T cell repertoires in COVID-19. The CDR3 consists of 14 residues. In germline, CDR1 is GTSNPN, CDR2 SVGIG (reference sequence). Between the trimmed V and J ends, which lost 3 bases and 0 bases, there was a span of 9 bases. Profiled with immunoSEQ multiplex PCR; TCRdb holds only in-frame clones, not every one. The sample contains roughly 290,000 clones, roughly 80% of which appear only once. J is TRBJ2-1 and V is TRBV30, with a possible D match to TRBD2 (6 bases). Sequencing was done on a sample of peripheral blood. This sequence was found in a person aged 70 to 85 with COVID-19, enrolled during active disease. The CDR3 loop reads CAWRAGGSYNEQFF. The CDR3 DNA is TGTGCCTGGAGAGCCGGGGGCTCCTACAATGAGCAGTTCTTC.